Shown below are 28 T cell receptor beta chains from a single sample sequenced in a study of CD8 T cells in Susac syndrome. When the RNA was reverse transcribed, random hexamers were used with an input of roughly 0.45 to 1 ug. TCRdb re-called the immunoSEQ multiplex PCR reads with MiXCR, one entry per CDR3 protein. The sample shows 150,000 to 200,000 distinct CDR3 sequences, roughly 92% of them seen only once. Sequencing was performed on CD4+ T cells from PBMCs. These receptors all stem from a human donor with multiple sclerosis.

The rearrangement uses TRBV3-1 and TRBJ2-5; 8 bases fit TRBD1. V dropped 0 bases and J dropped 9; count of bases not matched to a gene: 0. CDR1 is LGHDT, CDR2 YNNKEL, per germline (reference sequence). The length of the CDR3 is 12 residues. CDR3 coding DNA: TGTGCCAGCAGCCAAGAGGACAGGGCCCAGTACTTC. Its translation is CASSQEDRAQYF.

The rearrangement uses TRBV7-3 and TRBJ2-1; perhaps TRBD2 as D (7 bases). V lost 2 bases and J 12 bases, leaving 23 bases between the germline ends. The CDR3 length is 16 residues. The germline CDR1 and CDR2 sequences are SGHTA and FQGTGA. The CDR3 is CASSLASRVRGRRQFF. The CDR3 DNA sequence: TGTGCCAGCAGCTTAGCTAGTAGGGTGCGGGGGCGGAGGCAGTTCTTC.

This clonotype has a single count. V gene TRBV11-2 combines with J gene TRBJ2-2, with TRBD2 matching over 7 bases. The V segment lost 4 bases and the J segment 6 bases; nucleotides outside the gene matches: 5. CDR3 size: 14 residues. CDR1 is SGHAT, CDR2 FQNNGV, per germline. CDR3 coding DNA: TGTGCCAGCAGCTCCATGGGGGGGGCCGGGGAGCTGTTTTTT. This gives the protein CASSSMGGAGELFF.

The chain carries TRBV5-1 and TRBJ2-7; D perhaps matches TRBD2 (5 bases). V lost 2 bases to trimming and J lost 2 bases, with 14 bases between them. Germline lookup yields CDR1 SGHRS and CDR2 YFSETQ. The CDR3 has 15 amino acids. The CDR3 sequence: CASSFFSGNPYEQYF. The DNA of the CDR3 is TGCGCCAGCAGCTTCTTCTCGGGGAACCCCTACGAGCAGTACTTC.

This clonotype appeared a single time. The genes are TRBV18 and TRBJ1-4; D is unclear. From germline, CDR1 is KGHSH and CDR2 LQKENI. Trimming took off 1 base at V and 4 bases at J, with 4 bases between the two ends. This CDR3 is built from 13 residues. For the CDR3, the DNA is TGTGCCAGCTCACCACAAGTTAATGAAAAACTGTTTTTT. Residues: CASSPQVNEKLFF.

The rearrangement links TRBV6-1 to TRBJ1-1; D gene unclear. Trimming removed 3 bases from V and 1 base from J, with 12 bases in between. The V gene's germline CDR1 is MNHNS and CDR2 SASEGT. CDR3 length: 15 amino acids. The DNA of the CDR3 is TGTGCCAGCAGTGAGGAACCAAGCCGGAACACTGAAGCTTTCTTT. Protein: CASSEEPSRNTEAFF.

A single count supports this clonotype. V usage is TRBV4-3 and J usage is TRBJ2-1; D is ambiguous. Germline CDR1 reads LGHNA; CDR2 reads YSLEER. This CDR3 has 16 amino acids. V lost 0 bases and J 4 bases, leaving 13 bases between the germline ends. The DNA for the CDR3 is TGCGCCAGCAGCCAAGATCTGGCGGTAAGGTACAATGAGCAGTTCTTC. It encodes CASSQDLAVRYNEQFF.

The chain has TRBV4-3 and TRBJ1-2; D possibly corresponds to TRBD1 (5 bases). This CDR3 is 16 amino acids long. Germline V gives CDR1 LGHNA, CDR2 YSLEER. V was cut by 2 bases and J by 8 bases, with 21 bases left in between. CDR3 sequence: CASSQNPRQKVKGYTF. CDR3 nucleotides: TGCGCCAGCAGCCAAAATCCCCGACAGAAAGTCAAAGGCTACACCTTC.

The rearrangement links TRBV5-1 to TRBJ1-2; D is unclear. The V and J ends lost 0 bases and 1 base respectively, with 7 bases between them. The CDR3 sequence is 14 residues long. Germline-derived CDR1 and CDR2 are SGHRS and YFSETQ. CDR3 sequence (DNA): TGCGCCAGCAGCTTGGGGGTCGGTAACTATGGCTACACCTTC. Translating gives CASSLGVGNYGYTF.

The rearrangement uses TRBV15 and TRBJ2-1; D assignment may be TRBD1 or TRBD2 (5 bases each). This CDR3 has 17 amino acids. Trimming removed 7 bases at V and 5 bases at J, with 24 bases between. Germline CDR1 reads LNHNV; CDR2 reads YYDKDF (reference sequence). The CDR3 protein is CATTVTQRGPIHNEQFF. CDR3 nucleotide sequence: TGTGCCACCACGGTTACGCAAAGGGGACCTATACACAATGAGCAGTTCTTC.

J is TRBJ1-2 and V is TRBV18; 8 bases agree with TRBD1. J was trimmed by 4 bases and V by 6 bases; bases with no gene match: 4. Germline V gene lookup returns CDR1 KGHSH and CDR2 LQKENI. CDR3 length: 13 residues. The CDR3 coding sequence is TGTGCCAGCTCCCGACAGGGGACCTATGGCTACACCTTC. Protein sequence: CASSRQGTYGYTF.

The rearrangement links TRBV24-1 to TRBJ2-1, with D maybe TRBD2 (5 bases). CDR1 is KGHDR and CDR2 is SFDVKD in the germline V gene. The CDR3 is made up of 13 amino acids. Trimming removed 9 bases at V and 12 bases at J, with 20 bases between. CDR3 protein: CATPPAEYERQFF. DNA of the CDR3: TGTGCCACCCCCCCAGCGGAGTACGAGCGGCAGTTCTTC.

This chain links TRBV2 with TRBJ1-2, with D maybe TRBD1 (6 bases). Germline CDR1 reads SNHLY; CDR2 reads FYNNEI. Trimming took 2 bases from V and 9 from J, leaving 13 bases between them. CDR3 size: 13 residues. The CDR3 is CASSEFGGPRYTF. In DNA form, the CDR3 reads TGTGCCAGCAGTGAATTTGGGGGGCCGCGCTACACCTTC.

V gene TRBV6-5 combines with J gene TRBJ1-2; 7 bases fit TRBD1. The CDR3 is made up of 15 amino acids. V dropped 4 bases and J dropped 2; count of bases not matched to a gene: 7. Per germline, CDR1 MNHEY and CDR2 SVGAGI. The CDR3 sequence: CASSSPGQNNYGYTF. The DNA of the CDR3 is TGTGCCAGCAGTTCCCCGGGACAGAACAACTATGGCTACACCTTC.

The chain has TRBV5-1 and TRBJ2-7, with 7 bases matching TRBD1. The CDR3 totals 16 residues. Looked up from germline, CDR1 is SGHRS and CDR2 is YFSETQ. The J segment lost 5 bases and the V segment lost 3 bases, leaving 14 bases of the junction unmatched. For the CDR3, the DNA is TGCGCCAGCAGCTCAGGGGACAGAATTAAATTCCACGAGCAGTACTTC. It codes for CASSSGDRIKFHEQYF. Variable domain in full (rest from reference TRBV5-1 and TRBJ2-7): KAGVTQTPRYLIKTRGQQVTLSCSPISGHRSVSWYQQTPGQGLQFLFEYFSETQRNKGNFPGRFSGRQFSNSRSEMNVSTLELGDSALYLCASSSGDRIKFHEQYFGPGTRLTVT.

This chain uses TRBV7-9 with TRBJ1-2, with D possibly being TRBD1 (5 bases). The ends were cut back, 7 bases at V and 6 bases at J, with 15 bases in the middle. The CDR3 runs 13 residues. Germline V lookup: CDR1 SEHNR, CDR2 FQNEAQ (reference sequence). CDR3 in DNA: TGTGCCAGCACCGGGGGGATCAGGGATGGCTACACCTTC. Translation gives CASTGGIRDGYTF. Based on the CDR3 plus reference TRBV7-9 and TRBJ1-2, the full variable domain is DTGVSQNPRHKITKRGQNVTFRCDPISEHNRLYWYRQTLGQGPEFLTYFQNEAQLEKSRLLSDRFSAERPKGSFSTLEIQRTEQGDSAMYLCASTGGIRDGYTFGSGTRLTVV.

This chain connects TRBV5-4 to TRBJ1-2; perhaps TRBD1 as D (5 bases). Trimming stripped 4 bases from V and 8 bases from J, with 18 bases between. The germline V gene has CDR1 SGHNT and CDR2 YYREEE (reference sequence). The CDR3 consists of 14 residues. CDR3 in DNA: TGTGCCAGCAGCCAATCCGGGACGTACGAGGGCTACACCTTC. As protein: CASSQSGTYEGYTF.

V is TRBV29-1 and J is TRBJ2-5, with D possibly being TRBD1 or TRBD2 (5 bases each). This CDR3 is built from 10 residues. The V end lost 8 bases, the J end lost 5 bases, and 9 bases lay between the germline ends. From germline, CDR1 is SQVTM and CDR2 ANQGSEA. The CDR3 reads CSSGRETQYF. CDR3 DNA: TGCAGCTCGGGGCGGGAGACCCAGTACTTC.

Here the CDR3 DNA reads TGCGCCAGCAGCCAAGGTATTAGCGGGCATTACAATGAGCAGTTCTTC. This gives the protein CASSQGISGHYNEQFF. The rearrangement links TRBV4-3 to TRBJ2-1; 7 nucleotides match TRBD2. The CDR3 spans 16 residues. V was clipped by 1 base and J by 4 bases; unmatched bases: 7. The germline gives CDR1 LGHNA, CDR2 YSLEER.

The V and J genes are TRBV5-4 and TRBJ1-2; TRBD1 might be the D (6 bases). The CDR3 consists of 15 residues. The V gene's germline CDR1 is SGHNT and CDR2 YYREEE (reference sequence). V lost 2 bases and J 2 bases, leaving 13 bases between the germline ends. The CDR3: CASSFVGAPNYGYTF. CDR3 DNA: TGTGCCAGCAGCTTCGTGGGGGCGCCAAACTATGGCTACACCTTC.

The chain recombines TRBV7-2 with TRBJ1-4; 7 bases agree with TRBD1. Looked up from germline, CDR1 is SGHTA and CDR2 is FQGNSA. V lost 6 bases, J lost 0 bases, and 4 bases stayed unmatched. This CDR3 is 15 amino acids long. The CDR3 DNA follows: TGTGCCAGCAGTCGGGACAGCGCAACTAATGAAAAACTGTTTTTT. Translating gives CASSRDSATNEKLFF.

V usage is TRBV30 and J usage is TRBJ1-2; D uncertain. CDR1 GTSNPN and CDR2 SVGIG come from the germline V gene (reference sequence). This CDR3 region has 12 residues. V was trimmed by 0 bases and J by 7 bases, leaving 9 bases between them. This chain's CDR3 is CAWSVGSPGYTF. The CDR3 DNA is TGTGCCTGGAGTGTGGGTAGTCCTGGCTACACCTTC.

The rearrangement joins TRBV2 to TRBJ2-5; D may correspond to TRBD1 or TRBD2 (7 bases each). Germline V gene data show CDR1 as SNHLY and CDR2 as FYNNEI. The CDR3 has 14 amino acids. Trimming took 3 bases from V and 2 from J, leaving 10 bases between them. CDR3 region: CASSDRGGQETQYF. The CDR3 DNA sequence: TGTGCCAGCAGTGACAGGGGGGGTCAAGAGACCCAGTACTTC.

The J gene is TRBJ2-7, the V gene TRBV5-1; D is tentatively TRBD1 or TRBD2 (5 bases each). CDR1 and CDR2 from the germline V gene are SGHRS and YFSETQ. The CDR3 sequence is 18 residues long. V was clipped by 4 bases and J by 0 bases, with 23 bases between them. The CDR3 spells CASSRQVLGTGSSYEQYF. CDR3 nucleotides: TGCGCCAGCAGCCGTCAAGTCCTCGGGACGGGAAGCTCCTACGAGCAGTACTTC. Based on the CDR3 plus reference TRBV5-1 and TRBJ2-7, the full variable domain is KAGVTQTPRYLIKTRGQQVTLSCSPISGHRSVSWYQQTPGQGLQFLFEYFSETQRNKGNFPGRFSGRQFSNSRSEMNVSTLELGDSALYLCASSRQVLGTGSSYEQYFGPGTRLTVT.

This chain's CDR3 is CASSGDRGLTEAFF. The DNA of the CDR3 is TGTGCCAGCAGTGGAGACAGGGGCTTGACTGAAGCTTTCTTT. The V gene is TRBV25-1, the J gene TRBJ1-1; 8 bases map to TRBD1. Trimming removed 4 bases from V and 5 bases from J; junction bases left unmatched: 6. The germline V gene has CDR1 MGHDK and CDR2 SYGVNS. The CDR3 length is 14 residues.

V is TRBV7-2 and J is TRBJ2-7; no clear D gene. The CDR3 loop spans 13 amino acids. Looked up from germline, CDR1 is SGHTA and CDR2 is FQGNSA. The V gene lost 5 bases and the J gene lost 3 bases, with 11 bases spanning the gap. The CDR3 loop is CASSPSANYEQYF. Here the CDR3 DNA reads TGTGCCAGCAGCCCCTCAGCTAACTACGAGCAGTACTTC.

The chain has TRBV5-1 and TRBJ2-5; 10 nucleotides match TRBD1. The junction had 8 bases not matched to a gene; V was cut back by 4 bases and J by 5 bases. The CDR3 has 15 residues. Germline V CDR1 and CDR2: SGHRS, YFSETQ. In DNA, the CDR3 is TGCGCCAGCAGCATCCTTGAGACAGGGGGCGAGACCCAGTACTTC. Translating it yields CASSILETGGETQYF.

CDR3 residues: CASSPGTSGIPSTDTQYF. CDR3 in DNA: TGTGCCAGCAGCCCGGGGACTAGCGGGATTCCTAGCACAGATACGCAGTATTTT. The chain uses TRBV11-2 and TRBJ2-3; 13 positions agree with TRBD2. Germline V CDR1 and CDR2: SGHAT, FQNNGV. The CDR3 contains 18 residues. V trimming: 5 bases; J trimming: 0 bases; junction bases outside the gene matches: 8.